This passage covers 27 T cell receptor beta chains from one sample sequenced in a study of technical replicates of blood from a few donors. Sequencing used immunoSEQ multiplex PCR; TCRdb keeps in-frame clones, though not all of them. Of tens of thousands of clones listed, 93% are singletons. Material: T cells isolated from PBMCs. The source is a human donor in good health.

V and J are TRBV5-4 and TRBJ2-5, with 13 bases matching TRBD2. This CDR3 spans 15 amino acids. CDR1 is SGHNT and CDR2 is YYREEE in the germline V gene (reference sequence). V was pared by 4 bases and J by 4 bases, with 4 bases of the junction left unmatched. The CDR3 here is CASSPWTSGGETQYF. In DNA form, the CDR3 reads TGTGCCAGCAGCCCCTGGACTAGCGGGGGAGAGACCCAGTACTTC. The entire variable domain, with the rest obtained from reference TRBV5-4 and TRBJ2-5, is as follows: ETGVTQSPTHLIKTRGQQVTLRCSSQSGHNTVSWYQQALGQGPQFIFQYYREEENGRGNFPPRFSGLQFPNYSSELNVNALELDDSALYLCASSPWTSGGETQYFGPGTRLLVL.

J is TRBJ2-3 and V is TRBV4-1, with TRBD1 matching 7 bases. With V trimmed by 0 bases and J by 0 bases, 12 bases remained unmatched. CDR3 length equals 19 residues. CDR1 and CDR2 (germline): MGHRA, YSYEKL. In nucleotides, the CDR3 is TGCGCCAGCAGCCAAGATGTGAGACAGGGTGAATATAGCACAGATACGCAGTATTTT. It codes for CASSQDVRQGEYSTDTQYF.

The chain combines TRBV19 with TRBJ2-7; TRBD1 is a possible D gene (6 bases). Germline V gene sequence: CDR1 LNHDA, CDR2 SQIVND (reference sequence). The CDR3 has 15 amino acids. Trimming shortened V by 2 bases and J by 4 bases, and 15 bases separated the two germline ends. The CDR3 loop is CASSIRVGQIYEQYF. CDR3 bases: TGTGCCAGTAGTATAAGGGTTGGACAGATATACGAGCAGTACTTC. The full variable domain, with the rest looked up from reference TRBV19 and TRBJ2-7, is DGGITQSPKYLFRKEGQNVTLSCEQNLNHDAMYWYRQDPGQGLRLIYYSQIVNDFQKGDIAEGYSVSREKKESFPLTVTSAQKNPTAFYLCASSIRVGQIYEQYFGPGTRLTVT.

The genes are TRBV6-9 and TRBJ1-4; 7 bases are a match to TRBD1. Trimming took 6 bases from V and 4 from J; bases not matched to a gene: 14. The CDR3 spans 17 residues. The germline V gene has CDR1 MNHGY and CDR2 SVAAGI. DNA for the CDR3: TGTGCCAGCAGGCGGAATAAGAGACAGGGTGATAATGAAAAACTGTTTTTT. Its protein product is CASRRNKRQGDNEKLFF.

The chain carries TRBV4-1 and TRBJ2-3, with TRBD1 identical over 10 bases. The ends lost 5 bases at V and 5 bases at J; junction bases unmatched: 7. Germline V CDR1 and CDR2: MGHRA, YSYEKL. The CDR3 consists of 15 residues. The CDR3: CASSERDRGGDTQYF. CDR3 nucleotide sequence: TGCGCCAGCAGCGAACGGGACAGGGGAGGAGATACGCAGTATTTT.

The chain carries TRBV19 and TRBJ1-1; 7 positions agree with TRBD1. Per the germline V gene, CDR1 is LNHDA and CDR2 is SQIVND (reference sequence). This CDR3 is built from 12 residues. With V trimmed by 8 bases and J by 5 bases, 5 bases remained unmatched. The DNA for the CDR3 is TGTGCCAGTGAAATCAGGGGGACTGAAGCTTTCTTT. Amino acids: CASEIRGTEAFF.

The CDR3 protein is CASSETAYDRPYEQYF. CDR3 sequence (DNA): TGCGCCAGCAGCGAGACTGCCTATGATCGTCCCTACGAGCAGTACTTC. The chain has TRBV10-2 and TRBJ2-7; D not certain. CDR1 is WSHSY and CDR2 is SAAADI in the germline V gene. The length of the CDR3 is 16 residues. The V end lost 6 bases, the J end lost 2 bases, and 20 bases lay between the germline ends.

The rearrangement joins TRBV5-4 to TRBJ2-6; 10 nucleotides line up with TRBD1. Losses at the gene ends were 1 base for V and 1 base for J; bases not matched to a gene: 2. Germline assignment: CDR1 SGHNT and CDR2 YYREEE (reference sequence). CDR3 size: 17 residues. CDR3 protein: CASSLWDRGSGANVLTF. CDR3 in DNA: TGTGCCAGCAGCTTGTGGGACAGGGGTTCTGGGGCCAACGTCCTGACTTTC.

The chain is built from TRBV2 and TRBJ1-2; D is possibly TRBD1 (5 bases). Trimming took off 3 bases at V and 4 bases at J, with 6 bases between the two ends. CDR3 length equals 12 residues. In germline, CDR1 is SNHLY, CDR2 FYNNEI. The DNA for the CDR3 is TGTGCCAGCAGTGAGGGGGGCTATGGCTACACCTTC. Translated: CASSEGGYGYTF. The full variable domain, completed using reference TRBV2 and TRBJ1-2, is EPEVTQTPSHQVTQMGQEVILRCVPISNHLYFYWYRQILGQKVEFLVSFYNNEISEKSEIFDDQFSVERPDGSNFTLKIRSTKLEDSAMYFCASSEGGYGYTFGSGTRLTVV.

The chain combines TRBV4-1 with TRBJ2-1; the match to TRBD2 covers 10 bases. The V gene's germline CDR1 is MGHRA and CDR2 YSYEKL. This CDR3 comprises 18 residues. Trimming cost V 3 bases and J 4 bases; bases outside gene matches: 12. The DNA for the CDR3 is TGCGCCAGCAGCCATTTCGTGACTAGCGGGTATGGGTACAATGAGCAGTTCTTC. Its translation is CASSHFVTSGYGYNEQFF.

The genes are TRBV7-9 and TRBJ2-5; 15 bases align to TRBD2. Germline CDR1 is SEHNR and CDR2 is FQNEAQ (reference sequence). Unmatched junction bases numbered 4, after V lost 6 bases and J lost 2 bases. This CDR3 spans 16 amino acids. For the CDR3, the DNA is TGTGCCAGCAGACGGACTAGCGGGAGGGAACAAGAGACCCAGTACTTC. Its translation is CASRRTSGREQETQYF.

V gene TRBV7-6 combines with J gene TRBJ2-7; 9 bases match TRBD1. Germline values: CDR1 SGHVS, CDR2 FNYEAQ. J gave up 5 bases and V 2 bases, and 10 bases lay outside the gene matches. The CDR3 spans 16 residues. The CDR3 DNA reads TGTGCCAGCAGCTTACCGCCAGGACAGGGGACTAACGAGCAGTACTTC. This codes for CASSLPPGQGTNEQYF.

CDR3 sequence: CASSLTRQGPNTGELFF. The CDR3 coding sequence is TGTGCCAGCAGCTTAACCAGACAGGGCCCGAACACCGGGGAGCTGTTTTTT. The gene calls are TRBV7-2 and TRBJ2-2; TRBD1 agrees at 7 bases. The CDR3 is 17 residues long. Looked up from germline, CDR1 is SGHTA and CDR2 is FQGNSA. The V segment lost 2 bases and the J segment 0 bases; nucleotides outside the gene matches: 6.

The rearrangement uses TRBV28 and TRBJ1-3; D is unclear. V lost 5 bases and J lost 3, with 17 bases in between. The CDR3 covers 16 residues. From germline, CDR1 is MDHEN and CDR2 SYDVKM. CDR3 DNA: TGTGCCAGCAGTGGAAATCGAGGGAGGCGTGGAAACACCATATATTTT. This gives the protein CASSGNRGRRGNTIYF.

V and J are TRBV4-2 and TRBJ2-5; a weak D match, TRBD2 (7 bases). This CDR3 region has 16 residues. Germline V gene sequence: CDR1 LGHNA, CDR2 YNFKEQ. Trimming took off 4 bases at V and 4 bases at J, with 19 bases between the two ends. CDR3 sequence reads: CASSRRGGEVGETQYF. The CDR3 DNA follows: TGTGCCAGCAGCCGAAGGGGGGGGGAAGTAGGAGAGACCCAGTACTTC.

A word on this clone: Other DNA sequences in this sample translate to the same CDR3. V and J are TRBV6-5 and TRBJ1-2; maybe TRBD1 (5 bases). Deletions cut 5 bases from V and 4 bases from J, with 8 bases between. Germline V CDR1 and CDR2: MNHEY, SVGAGI. The length of the CDR3 is 12 residues. CDR3 in DNA: TGTGCCAGCAGTACCGGGGGCTATGGCTACACCTTC. Protein product: CASSTGGYGYTF.

This clone has only a few counts. V and J are TRBV10-3 and TRBJ1-2; 7 bases agree with TRBD1. V lost 2 bases, J lost 14 bases, and 8 bases stayed unmatched. The CDR3 loop spans 12 amino acids. Germline V gene lookup returns CDR1 ENHRY and CDR2 SYGVKD. CDR3: CAISEEQGPGTF. CDR3 nucleotide sequence: TGTGCCATCAGTGAGGAACAGGGGCCCGGAACCTTC.

The chain employs TRBV28 and TRBJ1-4; 9 nucleotides line up with TRBD1. There are 15 residues in the CDR3. Germline V gives CDR1 MDHEN, CDR2 SYDVKM. V gave up 6 bases and J gave up 8 bases; unmatched junction bases: 10. The CDR3 reads CASRSPRTGDEKLFF. The DNA of the CDR3 is TGTGCCAGCAGGTCCCCGAGGACAGGGGACGAAAAACTGTTTTTT.

The gene calls are TRBV28 and TRBJ1-2, with 7 bases matching TRBD1. Germline lookup yields CDR1 MDHEN and CDR2 SYDVKM. The CDR3 is 18 residues long. Trimming cost V 2 bases and J 0 bases; bases outside gene matches: 12. The CDR3 loop reads CASSLVDARGRPNYGYTF. CDR3 DNA: TGTGCCAGCAGTTTAGTCGACGCCAGGGGGAGGCCTAACTATGGCTACACCTTC.

The V gene is TRBV5-4, the J gene TRBJ2-3, with D tentatively TRBD2 (6 bases). From germline, CDR1 is SGHNT and CDR2 YYREEE (reference sequence). V lost 0 bases to trimming and J lost 5 bases, with 16 bases between them. The CDR3 covers 16 residues. CDR3: CASSLERDLPGDTQYF. DNA for the CDR3: TGTGCCAGCAGCTTGGAAAGGGACTTGCCCGGAGATACGCAGTATTTT.

The genes are TRBV11-2 and TRBJ2-5; D is undetermined. Trimming stripped 2 bases from V and 4 bases from J, with 5 bases between. The CDR3 is 12 residues long. Looked up from germline, CDR1 is SGHAT and CDR2 is FQNNGV. The CDR3 DNA follows: TGTGCCAGCAGCTTACCTACAGAGACCCAGTACTTC. This gives the protein CASSLPTETQYF.

This chain links TRBV11-1 with TRBJ1-1; 7 nucleotides align to TRBD1. CDR3 length: 17 residues. J lost 0 bases, V lost 5 bases, and 12 bases had no gene match. Germline CDR1 is SGHAT and CDR2 is FQDESV (reference sequence). The CDR3 coding sequence is TGTGCCAGCAGCCCAGGACAGGCGGAGGGCATGAACACTGAAGCTTTCTTT. Encoded protein: CASSPGQAEGMNTEAFF.

The V and J genes are TRBV29-1 and TRBJ2-3; D is possibly TRBD2 (6 bases). V lost 8 bases to trimming and J lost 6 bases, with 9 bases between them. CDR3 size: 10 residues. In germline, CDR1 is SQVTM, CDR2 ANQGSEA. CDR3 region: CSCGGDTQYF. The CDR3, as DNA: TGCAGCTGTGGAGGGGATACGCAGTATTTT.

The V and J genes are TRBV6-1 and TRBJ1-2; 7 nucleotides align to TRBD1. The CDR3 extends over 14 amino acids. The ends lost 8 bases at V and 5 bases at J; junction bases unmatched: 11. In germline, CDR1 is MNHNS, CDR2 SASEGT. The CDR3 DNA reads TGTGCCAGCCCAGGGCGGGACAGCACTTATGGCTACACCTTC. This encodes CASPGRDSTYGYTF.

The chain combines TRBV6-1 with TRBJ2-3; TRBD1 is a possible D gene (6 bases). Germline CDR1 is MNHNS and CDR2 is SASEGT. V was pared by 4 bases and J by 1 base, with 18 bases between. The CDR3 is made up of 17 amino acids. CDR3 DNA sequence: TGTGCCAGCAGTGGGGGAGACAGGATCGACCGCACAGATACGCAGTATTTT. Translation: CASSGGDRIDRTDTQYF.

This sequence joins TRBV7-9 and TRBJ2-1; D possibly corresponds to TRBD2 (6 bases). This CDR3 has 15 amino acids. Germline CDR1 is SEHNR and CDR2 is FQNEAQ (reference sequence). The V gene lost 2 bases and the J gene lost 7 bases, with 15 bases spanning the gap. The CDR3 protein is CASSLTSGAGNEQFF. The CDR3 region has the DNA TGTGCCAGCAGCTTAACCTCGGGAGCGGGTAATGAGCAGTTCTTC.

In its sample, this clone was seen once. The rearrangement joins TRBV11-2 to TRBJ2-7, with D perhaps matching TRBD2 (6 bases). This CDR3 spans 15 amino acids. Trimming took 5 bases from V and 3 from J, leaving 17 bases between them. Per germline, CDR1 SGHAT and CDR2 FQNNGV. The CDR3 loop is CASSTPRETLYEQYF. CDR3 in DNA: TGTGCCAGCAGCACTCCGCGGGAAACCCTCTACGAGCAGTACTTC.